Listed below are T cell receptor beta chains from one sample, sequenced in a study of cytomegalovirus exposure and HLA in healthy donors. Sequenced by immunoSEQ multiplex PCR; TCRdb stores in-frame clones only, minus some. The table records 150,000 to 200,000 clones, roughly three quarters of them present only once. Sample: PBMCs. The receptors were gathered from a woman aged 50 to 65 in good health and CMV-seronegative. Each CDR3 is given with its conserved first and last residue. Fields, in order: clone size, V gene, D gene, J gene, CDR3 protein, CDR3 DNA. D genes are given only for firm matches. Not every row has a clone size; where given, it reads once, few, many or a size class.

clone_size: -
v_call: TRBV19
d_call: -
j_call: TRBJ2-2
cdr3_aa: CASTEAGELFF
cdr3_nt: TGTGCCAGTACTGAGGCCGGGGAGCTGTTTTTT

clone_size: -
v_call: TRBV5-6
d_call: -
j_call: TRBJ2-7
cdr3_aa: CASSFGGRAYEQYF
cdr3_nt: TGTGCCAGCAGCTTCGGCGGTCGCGCTTACGAGCAGTACTTC

clone_size: -
v_call: TRBV2
d_call: -
j_call: TRBJ1-5
cdr3_aa: CASEKGQGRQPQHF
cdr3_nt: TGTGCCAGTGAAAAAGGGCAGGGCCGGCAGCCCCAGCATTTT

clone_size: -
v_call: TRBV4-3
d_call: TRBD1
j_call: TRBJ1-6
cdr3_aa: CASSTDRDSPLHF
cdr3_nt: TGCGCCAGCAGCACGGACAGGGACTCACCCCTCCACTTT

clone_size: -
v_call: TRBV5-6
d_call: TRBD2
j_call: TRBJ2-3
cdr3_aa: CASSLRTSGGGTDTQYF
cdr3_nt: TGTGCCAGCAGCTTGAGGACTAGCGGGGGGGGGACAGATACGCAGTATTTT

clone_size: -
v_call: TRBV10-3
d_call: TRBD2
j_call: TRBJ2-1
cdr3_aa: CAIGKGEGRSEQFF
cdr3_nt: TGTGCCATCGGGAAAGGGGAGGGAAGGAGTGAGCAGTTCTTC

clone_size: -
v_call: TRBV7-9
d_call: TRBD2
j_call: TRBJ2-1
cdr3_aa: CASGLAGGPSYNEQFF
cdr3_nt: TGTGCCTCGGGACTAGCGGGGGGGCCCTCCTACAATGAGCAGTTCTTC

clone_size: few
v_call: TRBV5-6
d_call: TRBD2
j_call: TRBJ2-2
cdr3_aa: CASLLAGENTGELFF
cdr3_nt: TGTGCCAGCTTGCTAGCGGGAGAGAACACCGGGGAGCTGTTTTTT

clone_size: -
v_call: TRBV6-9
d_call: -
j_call: TRBJ2-1
cdr3_aa: CASSLMVPGNEQFF
cdr3_nt: TGTGCCAGCAGTTTAATGGTTCCAGGGAATGAGCAGTTCTTC

clone_size: -
v_call: TRBV5-1
d_call: -
j_call: TRBJ2-7
cdr3_aa: CASSLGEPSEQYF
cdr3_nt: TGCGCCAGCAGCCTGGGGGAGCCCAGCGAGCAGTACTTC

clone_size: -
v_call: TRBV7-2
d_call: -
j_call: TRBJ2-3
cdr3_aa: CASSLQGTDTQYF
cdr3_nt: TGTGCCAGCAGCTTACAGGGGACAGATACGCAGTATTTT

clone_size: -
v_call: TRBV5-1
d_call: -
j_call: TRBJ2-7
cdr3_aa: CASSSGGQASYEQYF
cdr3_nt: TGCGCCAGCAGCTCGGGGGGACAGGCGTCCTACGAGCAGTACTTC

clone_size: -
v_call: TRBV5-1
d_call: -
j_call: TRBJ1-2
cdr3_aa: CASSPFGSANYGYTF
cdr3_nt: TGCGCCAGCAGCCCTTTTGGCAGCGCTAACTATGGCTACACCTTC

clone_size: once
v_call: TRBV7-9
d_call: -
j_call: TRBJ2-6
cdr3_aa: CASSFLPKDLSGANVLTF
cdr3_nt: TGTGCCAGCAGCTTTTTGCCCAAGGACTTATCTGGGGCCAACGTCCTGACTTTC

clone_size: -
v_call: TRBV29-1
d_call: -
j_call: TRBJ2-7
cdr3_aa: CSVRLAYEQYF
cdr3_nt: TGCAGCGTACGCCTAGCCTACGAGCAGTACTTC

clone_size: -
v_call: TRBV9
d_call: TRBD2
j_call: TRBJ2-6
cdr3_aa: CASSVRSLGGSSGANVLTF
cdr3_nt: TGTGCCAGCAGCGTACGTAGTCTGGGCGGGAGCTCTGGGGCCAACGTCCTGACTTTC

clone_size: once
v_call: TRBV14
d_call: -
j_call: TRBJ1-1
cdr3_aa: CASSLQWNTEAFF
cdr3_nt: TGTGCCAGCAGCCTCCAATGGAACACTGAAGCTTTCTTT

clone_size: -
v_call: TRBV28
d_call: -
j_call: TRBJ1-3
cdr3_aa: CASSLPRRIRGNTIYF
cdr3_nt: TGTGCCAGCAGCCTACCTCGCAGGATTAGGGGAAACACCATATATTTT

clone_size: -
v_call: TRBV27
d_call: -
j_call: TRBJ1-2
cdr3_aa: CASSFGGRYGYTF
cdr3_nt: TGTGCCAGCAGTTTCGGAGGGAGGTATGGCTACACCTTC

clone_size: -
v_call: TRBV18
d_call: TRBD2
j_call: TRBJ2-7
cdr3_aa: CASSPAGTRVSYEQYF
cdr3_nt: TGTGCCAGCTCACCCGCGGGGACTAGAGTATCCTACGAGCAGTACTTC

clone_size: -
v_call: TRBV14
d_call: TRBD1
j_call: TRBJ1-4
cdr3_aa: CASSQTDRPNEKLFF
cdr3_nt: TGTGCCAGCAGCCAAACGGACAGGCCTAATGAAAAACTGTTTTTT

clone_size: once
v_call: TRBV7-2
d_call: -
j_call: TRBJ1-4
cdr3_aa: CASSLEVRVREKLFF
cdr3_nt: TGTGCCAGCAGCTTAGAGGTCAGGGTCAGGGAAAAACTGTTTTTT

clone_size: -
v_call: TRBV28
d_call: TRBD1
j_call: TRBJ2-5
cdr3_aa: CASSLFRDRVRETQYF
cdr3_nt: TGTGCCAGCAGTTTATTCCGGGACAGGGTTAGGGAGACCCAGTACTTC

clone_size: once
v_call: TRBV4-2
d_call: TRBD1
j_call: TRBJ1-2
cdr3_aa: CASSQAGTGVMLGYTF
cdr3_nt: TGTGCCAGCAGCCAAGCGGGTACAGGGGTCATGCTTGGCTACACCTTC

clone_size: -
v_call: TRBV7-2
d_call: -
j_call: TRBJ2-5
cdr3_aa: CASSLGALYQETQYF
cdr3_nt: TGTGCCAGCAGCTTAGGGGCCCTGTACCAAGAGACCCAGTACTTC

clone_size: -
v_call: TRBV6-4
d_call: TRBD2
j_call: TRBJ2-1
cdr3_aa: CATSRGVYNEQFF
cdr3_nt: TGTGCCACTTCACGGGGGGTTTACAATGAGCAGTTCTTC

clone_size: -
v_call: TRBV14
d_call: -
j_call: TRBJ1-6
cdr3_aa: CASSQAGGGNSPLHF
cdr3_nt: TGTGCCAGCAGCCAAGCCGGGGGAGGGAATTCACCCCTCCACTTT

clone_size: -
v_call: TRBV5-1
d_call: -
j_call: TRBJ1-3
cdr3_aa: CASSLGLTASGNTIYF
cdr3_nt: TGCGCCAGCAGCTTGGGACTGACAGCATCTGGAAACACCATATATTTT